Listed below are T cell receptor beta chains from one sample, sequenced in a study of shared clonotypes between healthy human individuals. Produced via immunoSEQ multiplex PCR; TCRdb's table is partial and in-frame only. The table lists millions of clones, approximately 95% of them singletons. Material: naive CD8+ T cells sorted from blood. The receptors stem from a man between 18 and 35 years old in good health. The CDR3 runs from the conserved cysteine through the conserved F or W. Fields, in order: D gene, V gene, clone size, J gene, CDR3 protein, CDR3 DNA. A D gene is named only where the DNA matches it firmly. Rows give clone size only sometimes, using once, few, many, or a class for an expanded clone.

.	TRBV10-1	.	TRBJ1-1	CASSPRSRRTPTEAFF	TGCGCCAGCAGTCCCCGTTCCCGGCGGACTCCGACTGAAGCTTTCTTT
.	TRBV4-1	.	TRBJ1-2	CASSQGTLGDYGYTF	TGCGCCAGCAGCCAAGGGACCTTGGGGGACTATGGCTACACCTTC
.	TRBV2	.	TRBJ2-7	CASKYRVYEQYF	TGTGCCAGCAAATACAGGGTTTACGAGCAGTACTTC
.	TRBV4-2	.	TRBJ1-1	CASSQEQGNTEAFF	TGTGCCAGCAGCCAAGAACAGGGGAACACTGAAGCTTTCTTT
.	TRBV4-1	.	TRBJ2-2	CASSPEAVNTGELFF	TGCGCCAGCAGCCCTGAGGCGGTTAACACCGGGGAGCTGTTTTTT
.	TRBV7-2	.	TRBJ2-7	CASSLQGTNEQYF	TGTGCCAGCAGCTTACAGGGAACAAACGAGCAGTACTTC
TRBD1	TRBV9	.	TRBJ1-2	CASSVGQGALGYTF	TGTGCCAGCAGCGTAGGACAGGGGGCACTTGGCTACACCTTC
TRBD2	TRBV6-5	once	TRBJ2-2	CASTLADTGELFF	TGTGCCAGCACCCTAGCGGACACCGGGGAGCTGTTTTTT
.	TRBV6-5	.	TRBJ1-1	CASSYGQGLKAFF	TGTGCCAGCAGTTACGGGCAGGGGCTAAAAGCTTTCTTT
.	TRBV12-5	.	TRBJ2-2	CASGLWAAGAGELFF	TGTGCTAGTGGTTTGTGGGCAGCTGGGGCCGGGGAGCTGTTTTTT
TRBD1	TRBV4-1	.	TRBJ1-4	CASSRTGVGLFF	TGCGCCAGCAGCCGGACAGGCGTGGGACTGTTTTTT
.	TRBV6-5	.	TRBJ1-1	CASSYRGESEAFF	TGTGCCAGCAGTTACCGGGGGGAGTCTGAAGCTTTCTTT
.	TRBV6-1	.	TRBJ2-7	CASSEGLDSSAYEQYF	TGTGCCAGCAGTGAAGGGTTGGACAGTTCGGCCTACGAGCAGTACTTC
TRBD2	TRBV9	.	TRBJ2-5	CASSPTGGEETQYF	TGTGCCAGCAGCCCAACGGGGGGGGAAGAGACCCAGTACTTC
TRBD2	TRBV10-3	.	TRBJ2-3	CAIMASGPDTQYF	TGTGCCATCATGGCTAGCGGACCAGATACGCAGTATTTT
.	TRBV4-3	.	TRBJ2-1	CASSQKTGNEQFF	TGCGCCAGCAGCCAAAAAACAGGGAATGAGCAGTTCTTC
.	TRBV5-6	.	TRBJ2-7	CASSFYPGAISYEQYF	TGTGCCAGCAGCTTTTACCCGGGAGCTATCTCCTACGAGCAGTACTTC
.	TRBV29-1	once	TRBJ2-7	CSVEARDPPTYEQYF	TGCAGCGTGGAGGCCAGGGATCCTCCTACCTACGAGCAGTACTTC
.	TRBV9	.	TRBJ2-3	CASSEMPSPDTQYF	TGTGCCAGCAGCGAGATGCCCTCCCCAGATACGCAGTATTTT
TRBD2	TRBV7-9	.	TRBJ2-7	CASKGPSSLEGLAGNEQYF	TGTGCCTCTAAAGGGCCCAGCAGCTTAGAGGGACTAGCGGGAAACGAGCAGTACTTC
TRBD2	TRBV27	.	TRBJ2-7	CASSFSSGRDYEQYF	TGTGCCAGCAGTTTCTCTAGCGGGAGGGACTACGAGCAGTACTTC
.	TRBV11-2	.	TRBJ1-6	CASSLDVGPLYNSPLHF	TGTGCCAGCAGCTTAGATGTAGGGCCTCTCTATAATTCACCCCTCCACTTT